Below are 10 T cell receptor beta chains sequenced from a single sample in a study of shared clonotypes between healthy human individuals. Sequencing was performed with immunoSEQ multiplex PCR; in TCRdb, only in-frame clones are kept and a portion is missing. In the table there are millions of clones, around nine tenths of which are singletons. Specimen: naive CD4+ T cells sorted from blood. Subset: CD45RA+ positively selected. The receptors here all came from a man younger than 30 in good health.

This chain joins TRBV7-6 and TRBJ2-5; D perhaps matches TRBD2 (6 bases). From germline, CDR1 is SGHVS and CDR2 FNYEAQ. The CDR3 loop spans 15 amino acids. V lost 1 base and J lost 4, with 13 bases in between. The CDR3 DNA sequence: TGTGCCAGCAGCTTAGGGGTGCGCGGGATAGAGACCCAGTACTTC. Its protein product is CASSLGVRGIETQYF.

This chain links TRBV2 with TRBJ2-7, with D possibly being TRBD1 or TRBD2 (5 bases each). This CDR3 spans 14 amino acids. Germline V gives CDR1 SNHLY, CDR2 FYNNEI. The V and J ends lost 7 bases and 2 bases respectively, with 15 bases between them. The CDR3 DNA reads as TGTGCCAGCACCGAGGGGTTAATCGCCTACGAGCAGTACTTC. This codes for CASTEGLIAYEQYF.

A note on this clone: The sample holds other DNA sequences that translate to the same CDR3. The chain couples TRBV27 to TRBJ2-2, with 8 bases identical to TRBD2. The CDR3 has 15 amino acids. Germline CDR1 and CDR2: MNHEY and SMNVEV (reference sequence). J was trimmed by 4 bases and V by 2 bases; bases with no gene match: 3. The CDR3, as DNA: TGTGCCAGCAGTTTAGCGGGGGGACCCACCGGGGAGCTGTTTTTT. It yields the protein CASSLAGGPTGELFF.

J is TRBJ2-3 and V is TRBV7-9; D is possibly TRBD2 (5 bases). Germline V gene lookup returns CDR1 SEHNR and CDR2 FQNEAQ (reference sequence). The CDR3 consists of 15 residues. Trimming shortened V by 0 bases and J by 1 base, and 8 bases separated the two germline ends. The CDR3 region has the DNA TGTGCCAGCAGCTTAGCGCGGGCGGGCACAGATACGCAGTATTTT. This gives the protein CASSLARAGTDTQYF.

A remark on this clone: The same CDR3 is also encoded by other DNA sequences in this sample. The rearrangement uses TRBV5-1 and TRBJ2-7, with unresolved D. CDR1 is SGHRS, CDR2 YFSETQ, per germline. The CDR3 contains 14 residues. The ends were cut back, 0 bases at V and 1 base at J, with 8 bases in the middle. CDR3 sequence reads: CASSLEGQSYEQYF. CDR3 coding DNA: TGCGCCAGCAGCTTGGAGGGTCAGTCCTACGAGCAGTACTTC.

The V and J genes are TRBV7-3 and TRBJ2-6, with D possibly TRBD1 on 5 matching bases. The length of the CDR3 is 16 residues. The germline V gene encodes CDR1 SGHTA and CDR2 FQGTGA. Trimming took 4 bases from V and 0 from J, leaving 10 bases between them. The chain's CDR3 is CASSSQGFSGANVLTF. CDR3 nucleotides: TGTGCCAGCAGCTCGCAGGGTTTCTCTGGGGCCAACGTCCTGACTTTC.

This chain joins TRBV30 and TRBJ2-1, with a possible D match to TRBD1 (6 bases). V was shortened by 8 bases and J by 6 bases, with 17 bases between the two germline ends. The CDR3 sequence is 13 residues long. The germline V gene encodes CDR1 GTSNPN and CDR2 SVGIG (reference sequence). In DNA, the CDR3 is TGTGCCCTAAGTACAGGGCGATCCAATGAGCAGTTCTTC. Its protein is CALSTGRSNEQFF.

As concerns this clone: Other DNA variants within this sample encode the same CDR3. The chain uses TRBV9 and TRBJ1-1; D gene unclear. From germline, CDR1 is SGDLS and CDR2 YYNGEE. This CDR3 has 14 amino acids. V lost 4 bases, J lost 2 bases, and 12 bases lay in between. The CDR3 DNA is TGTGCCAGCAGCCTAGGAGGAGGTAACACTGAAGCTTTCTTT. Protein sequence: CASSLGGGNTEAFF.

V is TRBV10-3 and J is TRBJ2-7, with a tentative D call TRBD1 (5 bases). The V and J ends lost 10 bases and 7 bases respectively, with 17 bases between them. Per the germline V gene, CDR1 is ENHRY and CDR2 is SYGVKD. The CDR3 spans 12 residues. The CDR3 protein is CATCEGVGEQYF. The CDR3 nucleotides read TGTGCCACGTGCGAAGGGGTTGGGGAGCAGTACTTC.

This clone is a singleton in its sample. The CDR3 is CASSPPWGEQYF. The CDR3 coding sequence is TGTGCCAGCAGTCCCCCGTGGGGCGAGCAGTACTTC. The V and J genes are TRBV28 and TRBJ2-7; D not resolved. Looked up from germline, CDR1 is MDHEN and CDR2 is SYDVKM. V was trimmed by 5 bases and J by 6 bases, leaving 11 bases between them. This CDR3 comprises 12 residues.